This TCR beta chain was documented in a study of blood T cells in healthy people across ages. Whole-study results and caveats: The study could not conclusively compare naive and antigen-experienced cells, given its unsorted PBMCs.

Each donor had about 10 milliliters of peripheral blood drawn. With each sample, at least 5.5 micrograms of total RNA were extracted. Concerning this clonotype itself: The antigen is not known.

Sample-barcoded 5' priming and a J-beta primer mix drove a second PCR of roughly 7 to 11 cycles. The template-switch adaptor was a 5' adaptor with 12 random nucleotides. It tagged each cDNA molecule. TCRdb re-called the 5' RACE reads through MiXCR, storing one row per CDR3 protein. The sample has about 1.4 million distinct CDR3 sequences; approximately 59% are singletons. CDR1 and CDR2 (germline): DFQATT, SNEGSKA (reference sequence). CDR3 length: 15 residues. The sample comprised blood. The TCR was taken from a man aged 18 to 35 in good health. The chain joins TRBV20-1 to TRBJ2-5; 8 nucleotides align to TRBD2. The DNA end is more similar to TRBJ2-7, so the J call may be wrong. The CDR3 nucleotides read TGCAGTGCTAGTGGGTTGTCGGGAGGGTCTCACGAGCAGTACTTC. The encoded protein is CSASGLSGGSHEQYF.